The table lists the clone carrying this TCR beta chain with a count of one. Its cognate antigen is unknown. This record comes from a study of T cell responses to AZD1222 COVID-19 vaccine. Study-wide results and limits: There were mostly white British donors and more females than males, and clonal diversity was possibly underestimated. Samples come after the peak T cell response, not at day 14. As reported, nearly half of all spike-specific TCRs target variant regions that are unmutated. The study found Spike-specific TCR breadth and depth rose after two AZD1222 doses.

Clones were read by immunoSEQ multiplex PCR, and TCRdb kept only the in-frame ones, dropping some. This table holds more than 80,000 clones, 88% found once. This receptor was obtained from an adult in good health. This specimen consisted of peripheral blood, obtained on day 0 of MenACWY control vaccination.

DNA for the CDR3: TGTGCCAGCAGTTCATCCCGGGACAGGGGTTCCGGGGCCAACGTCCTGACTTTC. Translating gives CASSSSRDRGSGANVLTF. This chain joins TRBV7-9 and TRBJ2-6, with 10 bases matching TRBD1. The V gene's germline CDR1 is SEHNR and CDR2 FQNEAQ (reference sequence). Unmatched junction bases numbered 12, after V lost 6 bases and J lost 4 bases. This CDR3 is built from 18 residues. Combining the CDR3 with reference TRBV7-9 and TRBJ2-6 gives the whole variable domain DTGVSQNPRHKITKRGQNVTFRCDPISEHNRLYWYRQTLGQGPEFLTYFQNEAQLEKSRLLSDRFSAERPKGSFSTLEIQRTEQGDSAMYLCASSSSRDRGSGANVLTFGAGSRLTVL.